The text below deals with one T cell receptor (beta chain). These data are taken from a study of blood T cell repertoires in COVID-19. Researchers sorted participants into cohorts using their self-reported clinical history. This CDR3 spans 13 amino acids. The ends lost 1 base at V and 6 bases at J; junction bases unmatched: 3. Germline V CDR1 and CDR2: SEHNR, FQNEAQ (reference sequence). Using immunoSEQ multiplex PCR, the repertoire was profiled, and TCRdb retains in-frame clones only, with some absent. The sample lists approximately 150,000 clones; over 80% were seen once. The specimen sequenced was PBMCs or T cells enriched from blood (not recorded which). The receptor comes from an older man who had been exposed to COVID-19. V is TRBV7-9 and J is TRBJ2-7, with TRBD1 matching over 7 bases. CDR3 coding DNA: TGTGCCAGCAGCTTAGGAGGGGGCGGCGAGCAGTACTTC. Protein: CASSLGGGGEQYF.